The 13 T cell receptor beta chains below come from one sample, sequenced in a study of shared clonotypes between healthy human individuals. Generated by immunoSEQ multiplex PCR, the TCRdb table keeps only in-frame clones and is missing some. The data show hundreds of thousands of clones, 60% to 80% seen once. The sequencing sample was made of memory CD4+ T cells sorted from blood. Subset given: CD45RA-negative fraction. These receptor sequences come from a woman younger than 45 in good health.

Points on this clone: The same CDR3 also results from other DNA sequences found in this sample. The chain has TRBV5-1 and TRBJ1-3, with TRBD1 identical over 9 bases. The CDR3 sequence is 15 residues long. CDR1 is SGHRS, CDR2 YFSETQ, per germline. V shed 5 bases and J 1 base; nucleotides not matched to a gene: 4. The CDR3 DNA is TGCGCCAGCAGTTTCGGGACAGGGTCTGGAAACACCATATATTTT. This codes for CASSFGTGSGNTIYF.

This clone was counted many times. The CDR3 DNA follows: TGTGCCAGCAGTTACTCGAAGGGGATCTACGAGCAGTACTTC. It is translated as CASSYSKGIYEQYF. The chain is built from TRBV6-6 and TRBJ2-7; D possibly corresponds to TRBD1 (5 bases). Germline V lookup: CDR1 MNHNY, CDR2 SVGAGI (reference sequence). This CDR3 contains 14 residues. V gave up 0 bases and J gave up 3 bases, with 9 bases separating them.

The rearrangement links TRBV9 to TRBJ1-2; no clear D gene. Germline V gene lookup returns CDR1 SGDLS and CDR2 YYNGEE. The CDR3 spans 14 residues. V lost 4 bases, J lost 2 bases, and 12 bases lay in between. As DNA, the CDR3 is TGTGCCAGCAGCAGAGACACAGCGAACTATGGCTACACCTTC. Translation gives CASSRDTANYGYTF.

The chain links TRBV29-1 to TRBJ2-5, with D unclear. The DNA end favors TRBJ2-7, so the J call may be wrong. Germline V gives CDR1 SQVTM, CDR2 ANQGSEA. The CDR3 is made up of 15 amino acids. In DNA, the CDR3 is TGCAGCGCTGACCCTAACCCGGAAAGCTCCTACGAGCAGTACTTC. This gives the protein CSADPNPESSYEQYF.

The chain combines TRBV30 with TRBJ2-7; weak D call: TRBD2 (6 bases). Germline-derived CDR1 and CDR2 are GTSNPN and SVGIG (reference sequence). This CDR3 contains 11 residues. V lost 4 bases to trimming and J lost 6 bases, with 10 bases between them. The CDR3 loop is CAWTGLGEQYF. The CDR3 DNA follows: TGTGCCTGGACGGGACTCGGCGAGCAGTACTTC.

The chain employs TRBV7-2 and TRBJ1-1, with D uncertain. CDR3 length equals 11 residues. The V and J ends lost 5 bases and 11 bases respectively, with 12 bases between them. Germline V gene sequence: CDR1 SGHTA, CDR2 FQGNSA. CDR3 sequence: CASSPSKRAFF. The CDR3, as DNA: TGTGCCAGCAGCCCTAGTAAGAGGGCTTTCTTT.

This clone was observed many times. The chain uses TRBV28 and TRBJ2-3; tentative D call: TRBD1 (5 bases). This CDR3 is built from 14 residues. Germline V gene lookup returns CDR1 MDHEN and CDR2 SYDVKM. V lost 2 bases, J lost 1 base, and 7 bases lay in between. CDR3 bases: TGTGCCAGCAGTTTAATGGGGCGCACAGATACGCAGTATTTT. Its translation: CASSLMGRTDTQYF. Full variable domain (remainder filled in from reference TRBV28 and TRBJ2-3): DVKVTQSSRYLVKRTGEKVFLECVQDMDHENMFWYRQDPGLGLRLIYFSYDVKMKEKGDIPEGYSVSREKKERFSLILESASTNQTSMYLCASSLMGRTDTQYFGPGTRLTVL.

In nucleotides, the CDR3 is TGTGCCAGCTCCGCGACAGGGGGCGCTAACTATGGCTACACCTTC. It yields the protein CASSATGGANYGYTF. The rearrangement uses TRBV28 and TRBJ1-2; 10 bases agree with TRBD1. After removal of 8 bases from V and 0 bases from J, the junction contained 6 bases not matched to a gene. Germline V gene sequence: CDR1 MDHEN, CDR2 SYDVKM. The length of the CDR3 is 15 residues.

DNA for the CDR3: TGTGCCAGTAGTATTGCGACTGCGAACACCGGGGAGCTGTTTTTT. This gives the protein CASSIATANTGELFF. The V and J genes are TRBV19 and TRBJ2-2; D unclear. CDR3 length: 15 residues. From germline, CDR1 is LNHDA and CDR2 SQIVND (reference sequence). Trimming stripped 3 bases from V and 0 bases from J, with 8 bases between.

The chain uses TRBV9 and TRBJ2-1; the match to TRBD2 covers 14 bases. Germline CDR1 is SGDLS and CDR2 is YYNGEE. The CDR3 runs 16 residues. V dropped 4 bases and J dropped 9; count of bases not matched to a gene: 9. CDR3 amino acids: CASSITGTSGSVEQFF. Here the CDR3 DNA reads TGTGCCAGCAGCATTACCGGGACTAGCGGGAGTGTTGAGCAGTTCTTC.

The chain carries TRBV6-6 and TRBJ2-1; D might be TRBD2 (5 bases). The CDR3 spans 16 residues. Germline V gives CDR1 MNHNY, CDR2 SVGAGI (reference sequence). V was clipped by 5 bases and J by 1 base, with 15 bases between them. The CDR3 sequence: CASSTPPGFSYNEQFF. The CDR3 bases are TGTGCCAGCAGTACCCCCCCGGGATTTTCCTACAATGAGCAGTTCTTC.

This clone was counted only a few times. This sequence joins TRBV19 and TRBJ1-5; D not resolved. CDR3 length: 14 residues. The V and J ends lost 3 bases and 5 bases respectively, with 11 bases between them. The germline V gene encodes CDR1 LNHDA and CDR2 SQIVND (reference sequence). CDR3 amino acids: CASSMSGNDQPQHF. The CDR3 DNA follows: TGTGCCAGTAGTATGTCCGGGAATGATCAGCCCCAGCATTTT.

This clone appeared a single time. This sequence joins TRBV28 and TRBJ1-4; 10 bases fit TRBD1. CDR3 length equals 14 residues. Germline loops: CDR1 MDHEN, CDR2 SYDVKM. With V trimmed by 6 bases and J by 10 bases, 8 bases remained unmatched. CDR3 coding DNA: TGTGCCAGCAGCCGACAGGGGGCATTCGGAAAACTGTTTTTT. Translated, it gives CASSRQGAFGKLFF.